This T cell receptor beta chain was documented in a study of T-cell reconstitution after alpha-beta-depleted transplantation in children. Unique molecular identifiers were used to barcode this TCRbeta library. TCRdb re-analysed the PCR reads in MiXCR, keeping a single row per CDR3 protein. The sample includes 600,000 to 700,000 distinct CDR3 sequences, roughly 17% of them seen just once. This clonotype has a count of ten or more. This TCR was recovered from a human donor who donated a stem cell graft to a child with acute myeloid leukemia. The sequenced sample was PBMCs from the stem cell graft donor, obtained from the stem cell graft.

The chain's CDR3 is CASSSTGSGETQYF. The CDR3 coding sequence is TGTGCCAGCAGTAGTACAGGGTCGGGAGAGACCCAGTACTTC. The chain links TRBV12-3 or TRBV12-4 to TRBJ2-5; a possible D gene is TRBD1 (6 bases). Trimming pared 5 bases from V and 4 bases from J, leaving 14 bases between. The CDR3 has 14 amino acids.